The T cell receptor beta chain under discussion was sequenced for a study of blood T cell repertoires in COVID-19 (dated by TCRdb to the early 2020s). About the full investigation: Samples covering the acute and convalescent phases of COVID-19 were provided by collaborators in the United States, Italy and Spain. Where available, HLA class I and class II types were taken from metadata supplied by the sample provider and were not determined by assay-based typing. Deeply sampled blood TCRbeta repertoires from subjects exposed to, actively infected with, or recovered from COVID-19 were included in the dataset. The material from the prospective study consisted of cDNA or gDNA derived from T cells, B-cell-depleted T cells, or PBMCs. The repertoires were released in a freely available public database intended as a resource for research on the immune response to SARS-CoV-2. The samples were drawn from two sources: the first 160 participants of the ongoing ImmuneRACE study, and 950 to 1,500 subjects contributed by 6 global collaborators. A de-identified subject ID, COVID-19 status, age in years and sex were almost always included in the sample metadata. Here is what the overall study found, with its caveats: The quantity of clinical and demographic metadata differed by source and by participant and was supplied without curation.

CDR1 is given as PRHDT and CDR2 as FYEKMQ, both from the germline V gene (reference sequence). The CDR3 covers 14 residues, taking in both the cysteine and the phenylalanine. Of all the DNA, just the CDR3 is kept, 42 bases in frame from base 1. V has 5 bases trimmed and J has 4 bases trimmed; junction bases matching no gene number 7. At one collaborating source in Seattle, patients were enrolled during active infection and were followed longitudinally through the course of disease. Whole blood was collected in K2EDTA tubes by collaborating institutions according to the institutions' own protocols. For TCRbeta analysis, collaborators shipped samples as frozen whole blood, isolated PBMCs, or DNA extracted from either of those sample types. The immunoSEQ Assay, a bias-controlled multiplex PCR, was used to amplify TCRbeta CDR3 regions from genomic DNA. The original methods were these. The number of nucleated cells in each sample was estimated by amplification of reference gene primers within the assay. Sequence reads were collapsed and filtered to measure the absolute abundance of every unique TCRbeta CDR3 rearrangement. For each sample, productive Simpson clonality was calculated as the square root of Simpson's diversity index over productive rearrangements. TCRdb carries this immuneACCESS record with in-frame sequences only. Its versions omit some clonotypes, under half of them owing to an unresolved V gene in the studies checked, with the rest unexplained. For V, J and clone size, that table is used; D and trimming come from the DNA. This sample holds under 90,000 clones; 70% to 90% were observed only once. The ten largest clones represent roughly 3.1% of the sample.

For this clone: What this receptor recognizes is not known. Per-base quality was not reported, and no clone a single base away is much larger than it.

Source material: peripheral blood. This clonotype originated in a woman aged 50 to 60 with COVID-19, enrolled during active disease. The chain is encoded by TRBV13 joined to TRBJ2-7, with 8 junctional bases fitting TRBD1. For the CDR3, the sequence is CASSPRQGNYEQYF. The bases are TGTGCCAGCAGCCCCCGACAGGGGAATTACGAGCAGTACTTC. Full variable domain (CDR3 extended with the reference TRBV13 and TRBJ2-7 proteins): AAGVIQSPRHLIKEKRETATLKCYPIPRHDTVYWYQQGPGQDPQFLISFYEKMQSDKGSIPDRFSAQQFSDYHSELNMSSLELGDSALYFCASSPRQGNYEQYFGPGTRLTVT.